This T cell receptor beta chain was sequenced in a study of blood T cell repertoires in COVID-19. As for the study in general: COVID-19 samples, acute and convalescent, were from the United States, Italy and Spain. In each case, the material was cDNA or gDNA derived from T cells, B-cell-depleted T cells, or PBMCs.

Measured with immunoSEQ multiplex PCR; TCRdb has only the in-frame clones, and not every one. Seen here are around 280,000 clones, 90% observed once, and the top ten hold about 1.7%. The junction had 6 bases not matched to a gene; V was cut back by 2 bases and J by 3 bases. The CDR3 spans 15 residues. Germline CDR1 is LNHNV and CDR2 is YYDKDF (reference sequence). This chain joins TRBV15 and TRBJ2-5; the match to TRBD1 covers 7 bases. Sequenced: PBMCs or T cells enriched from blood (not recorded which). The sequence derives from a woman younger than 30 with acute COVID-19. The CDR3 DNA follows: TGTGCCACCAGCAGACAGACAGGGTGGGAAGAGACCCAGTACTTC. This sequence encodes CATSRQTGWEETQYF.